This TCR beta chain emerged from a study of vaccination effects on CD4 cells after COVID-19. The study's findings and limits: Both infection-induced and vaccine-induced clones contracted markedly at late post-vaccination timepoints.

Antigen-specific CD4+ T cells were first expanded with viral peptide pools by the ViraFEST assay and only then sequenced. At the end of roughly 9 days of culture, CD4+ T cells were isolated. The method was immunoSEQ multiplex PCR; TCRdb's version includes in-frame clones alone and lacks a portion of them. The sample lists about 79,000 clones, roughly 74% seen once, with 1.5% to 2% in the top ten. The ends lost 1 base at V and 0 bases at J; junction bases unmatched: 5. CDR1 and CDR2 from the germline V gene are MGHRA and YSYEKL. CDR3 length equals 16 residues. As concerns this clone: What it binds is not known.

The clonotype comes from a human donor who received a COVID-19 vaccine. The sequencing here drew on CD4+ T cells from PBMCs cultured with HCoV-229E spike peptides, taken before COVID-19 vaccination. This chain links TRBV4-1 with TRBJ1-2, with 7 positions matching TRBD1. The CDR3 sequence: CASSQVSQGANYGYTF. The CDR3 DNA is TGCGCCAGCAGCCAAGTATCTCAGGGGGCTAACTATGGCTACACCTTC.